This TCR beta chain came from a study of graft-versus-host responses after intestinal transplantation. For the study at large: Each of the recipients got a multivisceral, liver-intestinal, or isolated intestinal transplant. Findings and limits, study-wide: GvH clones appeared in recipient marrow, some first in ileum or blood. HvG clone declines early post-transplant were associated with peak circulating GvH levels.

Method: immunoSEQ multiplex PCR; TCRdb's copy keeps in-frame clones and lacks some. The sample lists thousands of clones; about 63% were seen once. Processing released intraepithelial and lamina propria lymphocytes from the graft tissue. The CDR3 consists of 14 residues. The germline V gene has CDR1 SGHTA and CDR2 FQGNSA. V shed 2 bases and J shed 8 bases, with 13 bases lying between them. On this clone: The antigen remains unidentified.

The specimen was ileum tissue, collected 50 to 55 days after transplant. This sequence originates from a human patient who received an intestinal transplant, so some T cells may come from the graft donor. The V gene is TRBV7-2, the J gene TRBJ1-3; TRBD1 is a possible D gene (5 bases). In DNA, the CDR3 is TGTGCCAGCAGCTTACGCGGGGCAGGATACACCATATATTTT. It encodes CASSLRGAGYTIYF.